This TCR beta chain appears in the sequencing data of a study of CD8+ T cells in alopecia areata (dated by TCRdb to the late 2010s). About the study as a whole: Treated patients were enrolled in an open-label pilot trial of oral tofacitinib at 5 to 10 mg twice daily for moderate-to-severe alopecia areata. Tofacitinib was administered for 6 to 18 months, and 6 months of follow-up off drug were then conducted to assess delayed response and recurrence. To study T cell clonal expansion in alopecia areata, the researchers applied high-throughput TCRbeta sequencing to both the C3H/HeJ mouse model and human patients. Human TCRbeta sequencing covered scalp tissue and sorted CD4+ and CD8+ peripheral blood T cells from patchy and totalis/universalis alopecia areata patients and healthy controls. Tofacitinib-treated patients had biopsies at baseline and at 4 and 24 weeks of treatment, with a later scalp biopsy in several patients. Scalp clonality was compared across normal scalp (n=4), patchy alopecia areata scalp (n=8), and alopecia totalis/universalis scalp (n=8). The RNA source kit depended on sample type: the PAXgene miRNA kit for fixed scalp, the miRNeasy kit for PBMCs, and the RNeasy kit for mouse skin. TCRbeta CDR3 regions were amplified by immunoSEQ multiplex PCR using 35 Vbeta forward and 13 Jbeta reverse primers. Overall study outcomes, separate from this receptor: TCR sequences shared between patients were less clear than in mice, possibly partly because of HLA diversity in the patient population. Unlike mouse skin, which is dominated by gammadelta T cells, normal human skin has resident alphabeta T cells that are also sequenced, and this complicates analysis of the scalp TCR repertoire. Compared with normal scalp, lesional scalp, particularly in alopecia totalis/universalis, had higher clonality and more expanded CD8+ clones, which suggests antigenic drive.

The time point label, read with the paper, signifies: baseline before oral tofacitinib. Lesional scalp punch biopsies and peripheral blood were obtained from alopecia areata patients. PBMCs were separated by density centrifugation and stained for CD3, CD4 and CD8, after which CD4+ and CD8+ T cells were sorted on a FACSAria. Including the terminal cysteine and phenylalanine, the CDR3 comprises 17 residues. The sequence is cut down to CDR3 DNA, 51 bases in frame from base 1. Trimmed from V: 2 bases; trimmed from J: 2 bases; junction bases lacking a gene match: 5. CDR1 KGHSH and CDR2 LQKENI are derived from the germline V gene. Points on this clone: Its antigen is currently not known. Within one base of it there is no much larger clone, and no base qualities were kept.

Preparation of the library involved the immunoSEQ multiplex PCR assay. For TCR sequencing, RNA was extracted from every sample and reverse transcribed into cDNA to serve as template. First-strand cDNA was synthesized using SuperScript III with a 2:1 mix of oligo-dT and random hexamers. A synthetic immune receptor repertoire was used to assess amplification bias, and residual bias was removed computationally. The paper's data handling went like this. Raw reads were preprocessed for error removal, and CDR3 was defined according to IMGT conventions as running from the conserved cysteine to phenylalanine. Clonality was calculated as 1 minus Shannon entropy normalized by log2 of the number of productive unique TCRs. CD4 or CD8 identity of scalp clones was inferred by cross-referencing scalp TCRbeta sequences with sorted blood CD4 and CD8 repertoires. The table was pulled from immuneACCESS by TCRdb, which kept in-frame rearrangements only. Such tables lose some clones; where checked, under half of the loss comes from unresolved V genes, and the rest has no known cause. That table furnishes V, J and clone size, whereas the DNA furnished D and trimming. The sample table lists 200,000 to 250,000 clones, 50% to 65% of them with a count of one. The ten largest clones take up 0.45% of the sample.

This specimen was CD4+ T cells sorted from blood, taken at week 0. The sequence derives from a human donor with alopecia areata. The rearranged chain carries TRBV18 and TRBJ2-3; TRBD2 fits 12 bases in the junction. The nucleotides read TGTGCCAGCTCACCAAGGACTAGCGGGACCTACACAGATACGCAGTATTTT. It translates to CASSPRTSGTYTDTQYF. The CDR3 plus the reference TRBV18 and TRBJ2-3 genes for the other parts give the full variable domain: NAGVMQNPRHLVRRRGQEARLRCSPMKGHSHVYWYRQLPEEGLKFMVYLQKENIIDESGMPKERFSAEFPKEGPSILRIQQVVRGDSAAYFCASSPRTSGTYTDTQYFGPGTRLTVL.